Sequencing of this T cell receptor beta chain was carried out in a study of neurological immune-mediated disorders. The cDNA was generated through 5'RACE incorporating 10-nucleotide random UMIs. Over 160 million TCR-beta sequences from 15-18 subjects came from every sequencing run. TCRdb re-derived calls from the 5' RACE reads in MiXCR, one entry per CDR3 protein. This table holds about 17,000 distinct CDR3 sequences, 3% to 4.5% found once. This clonotype appeared many times. Sorted libraries came from roughly 1 million CD4+ or CD8+ T cells. CDR1 is MNHEY and CDR2 is SMNVEV in the germline V gene (reference sequence). This CDR3 has 13 residues. The V end lost 6 bases, the J end lost 5 bases, and 11 bases lay between the germline ends.

Material: CD8+ T cells from blood. J is TRBJ2-1 and V is TRBV27; D is unresolved. The sequence was obtained from a woman between 35 and 50 years old in good health. The CDR3 DNA follows: TGTGCCAGCAGCGAACCCGCGGACAATGAGCAGTTCTTC. It translates to CASSEPADNEQFF.